Listed below are T cell receptor beta chains from one sample, sequenced in a study of blood T cell repertoires in COVID-19. Using immunoSEQ multiplex PCR, the repertoire was profiled, and TCRdb retains in-frame clones only, with some absent. The sample holds around 180,000 clones; around 87% are singletons and the top ten take about 2.7%. The sequenced sample was peripheral blood. The source of these receptors is a man between 40 and 49 years old with active or convalescent COVID-19. The CDR3 runs from the conserved cysteine through the conserved F or W.

V gene: TRBV24-1; CDR3 protein: CATSDLGTGGGDTQYF
V gene: TRBV18; CDR3 protein: CASSRDRVGTEAFF
V gene: TRBV5-6; CDR3 protein: CASRISGGSYNEQFF
V gene: TRBV9; CDR3 protein: CASSVGSSGSLSYNEQFF
V gene: TRBV6-5; CDR3 protein: CASTQLGPGYTEAFF
V gene: TRBV7-2; CDR3 protein: CASSFLPSGSTDTQYF
V gene: TRBV7-9; CDR3 protein: CASSPSGVSGGRAEQFF
V gene: TRBV3-1/TRBV3-2; CDR3 protein: CASSQDPRDREYEQYF
V gene: TRBV11-1; CDR3 protein: CASSRGSGAYNSPLHF
V gene: TRBV6-5; CDR3 protein: CASKGDRGRHYGYTF
V gene: TRBV6-6; CDR3 protein: CASLRGTGFYEQYF
V gene: TRBV19; CDR3 protein: CASSSSEDRVGWDTEAFF
V gene: TRBV12-5; CDR3 protein: CASGSSDWSSYNEQFF
V gene: TRBV3-1/TRBV3-2; CDR3 protein: CASRTGTGITGELFF
V gene: TRBV19; CDR3 protein: CASSIVIAGGELFF
V gene: TRBV11-2; CDR3 protein: CASSLVGTSGYEQYF
V gene: TRBV4-3; CDR3 protein: CASSQDGAANYGYTF
V gene: TRBV30; CDR3 protein: CAWDPRGWTDTQYF
V gene: TRBV11-2; CDR3 protein: CASSPRLGGGDYGYTF
V gene: TRBV29-1; CDR3 protein: CSVDRSNTEAFF
V gene: TRBV12-3/TRBV12-4; CDR3 protein: CASSSDRDYGYTF
V gene: TRBV7-9; CDR3 protein: CASSFYPEVREQFF